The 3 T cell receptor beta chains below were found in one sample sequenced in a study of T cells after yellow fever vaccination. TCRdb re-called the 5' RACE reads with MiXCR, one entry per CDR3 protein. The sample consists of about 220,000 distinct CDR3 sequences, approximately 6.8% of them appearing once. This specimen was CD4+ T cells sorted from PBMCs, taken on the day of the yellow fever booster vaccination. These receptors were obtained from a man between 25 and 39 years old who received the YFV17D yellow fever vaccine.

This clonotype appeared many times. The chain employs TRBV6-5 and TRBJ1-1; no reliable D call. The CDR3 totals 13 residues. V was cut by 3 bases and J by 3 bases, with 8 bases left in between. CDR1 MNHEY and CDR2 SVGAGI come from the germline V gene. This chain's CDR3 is CASSYSRDTEAFF. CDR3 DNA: TGTGCCAGCAGTTATTCCCGAGACACTGAAGCTTTCTTT.

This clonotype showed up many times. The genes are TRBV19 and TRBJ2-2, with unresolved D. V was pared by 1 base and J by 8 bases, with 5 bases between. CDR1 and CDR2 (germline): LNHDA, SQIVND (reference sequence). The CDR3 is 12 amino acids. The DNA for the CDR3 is TGTGCCAGTAGTATAGGAGGTGGGGAGCTGTTTTTT. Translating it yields CASSIGGGELFF.

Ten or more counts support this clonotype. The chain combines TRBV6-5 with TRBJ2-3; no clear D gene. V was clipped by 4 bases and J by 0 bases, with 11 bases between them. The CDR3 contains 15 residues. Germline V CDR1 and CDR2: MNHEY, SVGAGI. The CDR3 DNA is TGTGCCAGCAGTTTCGCTAGTAGTAGCACAGATACGCAGTATTTT. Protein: CASSFASSSTDTQYF.